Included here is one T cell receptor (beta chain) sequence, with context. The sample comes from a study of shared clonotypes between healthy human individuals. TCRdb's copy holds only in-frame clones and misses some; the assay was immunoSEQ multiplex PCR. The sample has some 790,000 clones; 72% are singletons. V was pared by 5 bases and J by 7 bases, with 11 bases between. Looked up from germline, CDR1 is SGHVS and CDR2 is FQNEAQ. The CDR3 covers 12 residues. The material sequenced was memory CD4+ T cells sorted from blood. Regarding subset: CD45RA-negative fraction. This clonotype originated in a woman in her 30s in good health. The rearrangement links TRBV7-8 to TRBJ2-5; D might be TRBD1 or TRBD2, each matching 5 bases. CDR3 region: CASSPRDRTQYF. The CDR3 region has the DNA TGTGCCAGCAGCCCGAGGGACCGGACCCAGTACTTC. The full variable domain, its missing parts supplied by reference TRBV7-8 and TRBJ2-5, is GAGVSQSPRYKVAKRGQDVALRCDPISGHVSLFWYQQALGQGPEFLTYFQNEAQLDKSGLPSDRFFAERPEGSVSTLKIQRTQQEDSAVYLCASSPRDRTQYFGPGTRLLVL.